The clone carrying this TCR beta chain was observed a few times. The target antigen is unknown. J lost 4 bases, V lost 5 bases, and 5 bases had no gene match. The CDR3 loop spans 14 amino acids. Germline CDR1 and CDR2: MNHNS and SASEGT. This sample is drawn from a study of OX40 agonist ivuxolimab in advanced cancers. Whole-study context: As their treatment, patients were administered ivuxolimab, an agonistic anti-OX40 (CD134) antibody.

Points from the study as a whole: CD4+ and CD8+ T cells in blood underwent clonal expansion by week 6 at 0.1 to 3.0 mg/kg. Averaged across samples, CD8+ T cells carried more expanded clones than CD4+ did.

Measured with immunoSEQ multiplex PCR; TCRdb has only the in-frame clones, and not every one. The data show around 66,000 clones, about 90% seen once. This chain uses TRBV6-1 with TRBJ1-2; 9 nucleotides match TRBD1. The sample in question was CD4+ or CD8+ T cells sorted from blood, obtained in a trial of the OX40 agonist ivuxolimab. This clonotype originated in an adult with an advanced solid tumor such as melanoma, head and neck, liver or kidney cancer. The CDR3 nucleotides read TGTGCCAGCAGTTCGACAGGGGGGGGCTATGGCTACACCTTC. Its translation is CASSSTGGGYGYTF.